The rows below give T cell receptor beta chains drawn from one sample of a study of blood T cell repertoires in COVID-19. The table came from immunoSEQ multiplex PCR; TCRdb's copy has only in-frame clones and leaves some out. The table includes 150,000 or so clones, roughly 87% detected once. Sequencing used PBMCs or T cells enriched from blood (not recorded which). The receptors shown here come from a human donor with acute COVID-19. The donor label of this sample is uncertain. CDR3s include the opening cysteine and the closing phenylalanine or tryptophan. D genes are given only for firm matches. Rows give clone size only sometimes, using once, few, many, or a class for an expanded clone.

cdr3_nt | cdr3_aa | v_call | clone_size | j_call | d_call
TGTGCCAGCAGCTTAGGGCTAGCGGGGAACAATGAGCAGTTCTTC | CASSLGLAGNNEQFF | TRBV11-3 | NA | TRBJ2-1 | TRBD2
TGTGCCAGCAGCCGAAGGGGACAGGGGCTTGCTTATCCCACAGATACGCAGTATTTT | CASSRRGQGLAYPTDTQYF | TRBV6-6 | NA | TRBJ2-3 | TRBD1
TGTGCCAGCAGCCTCCACAGGGGTGATGAAAAACTGTTTTTT | CASSLHRGDEKLFF | TRBV6-5 | NA | TRBJ1-4 | TRBD1
TGTGCCAGCACCTCGGGCAGGGCCACAGATACGCAGTATTTT | CASTSGRATDTQYF | TRBV7-2 | NA | TRBJ2-3 | NA
TGTGCCAGCAGTCCGAAAGGGACAGGTTTAGAGAACACTGAAGCTTTCTTT | CASSPKGTGLENTEAFF | TRBV6-6 | few | TRBJ1-1 | TRBD1
TGTGCCAGCAGCTCCTCCCCGGGCAGCGGAGAGACCCAGTACTTC | CASSSSPGSGETQYF | TRBV5-4 | NA | TRBJ2-5 | NA
TGTGCCAGCAGCAACGTCACAGGGCCGATAAATTCACCCCTCCACTTT | CASSNVTGPINSPLHF | TRBV21-1 | NA | TRBJ1-6 | NA
TGTGCCAGCTCCCCCCACAGAGGACAGGGAGATCAGCCCCAGCATTTT | CASSPHRGQGDQPQHF | TRBV18 | once | TRBJ1-5 | TRBD1
TGTGCCAGCAGTTCCCGTCTCCAGCCCCAGCATTTT | CASSSRLQPQHF | TRBV12-3/TRBV12-4 | NA | TRBJ1-5 | NA
TGTGCCTGGAGTTCACTAGCATTCGGAGAGACCCAGTACTTC | CAWSSLAFGETQYF | TRBV30 | NA | TRBJ2-5 | NA
TGTGCCAGCAGTTCCCAACTGGACACTGAAGCTTTCTTT | CASSSQLDTEAFF | TRBV12-3/TRBV12-4 | NA | TRBJ1-1 | NA
TGTGCCATCAGTGTAGCGGGGGGGCAAGAGACCCAGTACTTC | CAISVAGGQETQYF | TRBV10-3 | NA | TRBJ2-5 | TRBD2
TGTGCCAGCAGCCAAGATTCGGGGTGGGAGGGGAATTACCGAGAGACCCAGTACTTC | CASSQDSGWEGNYRETQYF | TRBV3-1/TRBV3-2 | NA | TRBJ2-5 | TRBD2
TGTGCCAGCAGTCCCCAGCCAGGGAACTATGGCTACACCTTC | CASSPQPGNYGYTF | TRBV2 | NA | TRBJ1-2 | NA
TGCGCCAGCAGCTCCCGGGACAGGGGTAGTAAGGGAGCTTTCTTT | CASSSRDRGSKGAFF | TRBV5-1 | NA | TRBJ1-1 | TRBD1
TGTGCCTGGAGTGTACGGGGGTCGGGTTCACCCCTCCACTTT | CAWSVRGSGSPLHF | TRBV30 | NA | TRBJ1-6 | NA
TGTGCCAGCAGCCGGACTGGGGGGGCGACAGATACGCAGTATTTT | CASSRTGGATDTQYF | TRBV7-9 | NA | TRBJ2-3 | NA
TGTGCCAGCAGCGGAGGGGTATTCACTGAAGCTTTCTTT | CASSGGVFTEAFF | TRBV3-1/TRBV3-2 | NA | TRBJ1-1 | NA
TGCGCCAGCAGCTTGGCTGGCAGGGGGCTGAACACCGGGGAGCTGTTTTTT | CASSLAGRGLNTGELFF | TRBV5-1 | NA | TRBJ2-2 | TRBD1
TGTGCCAGTAGTTGGACAGAAAACACTGAAGCTTTCTTT | CASSWTENTEAFF | TRBV19 | NA | TRBJ1-1 | NA
TGTGCCAGCAGCTTTGTGGGGCCGAACACTGAAGCTTTCTTT | CASSFVGPNTEAFF | TRBV7-9 | NA | TRBJ1-1 | NA
TGTGCCAGCAGCTTAGCGGTAAAGTGGAAGACGGGTGAGGAGACCCAGTACTTC | CASSLAVKWKTGEETQYF | TRBV7-9 | NA | TRBJ2-5 | NA
TGTGCCAGCAGCGAGGGGGTTTGGGGCTACACCTTC | CASSEGVWGYTF | TRBV9 | NA | TRBJ1-2 | NA
TGTGCCAGCAGTTATCAAGAGGGGGGGAATGAGCAGTTCTTC | CASSYQEGGNEQFF | TRBV6-5 | NA | TRBJ2-1 | NA
TGCGCCAGCAGCTTGTCTCCAGGGGGCGGCACCGCGAACACCGGGGAGCTGTTTTTT | CASSLSPGGGTANTGELFF | TRBV5-1 | NA | TRBJ2-2 | TRBD1
TGTGCCAGCATCCGTACACCCGTTAATGAGCAGTTCTTC | CASIRTPVNEQFF | TRBV12-3/TRBV12-4 | NA | TRBJ2-1 | NA
TGCAGTGCTAGTTTCGCGGCCGGAAACACCATATATTTT | CSASFAAGNTIYF | TRBV20-1 | NA | TRBJ1-3 | NA
TGTGCCAGCAGTGAAATCCCAAACACTGAAGCTTTCTTT | CASSEIPNTEAFF | TRBV6-1 | once | TRBJ1-1 | NA
TGTGCCACCAGCAGAACAGGGGGGCCCGGCACAGATACGCAGTATTTT | CATSRTGGPGTDTQYF | TRBV15 | NA | TRBJ2-3 | TRBD1
TGTGCCAGCTCCGGGACTAGCGGCAACAATGAGCAGTTCTTC | CASSGTSGNNEQFF | TRBV18 | NA | TRBJ2-1 | TRBD2
TGTGCCAGCAGTTTATTGGGACAGGGTCAGCCCCAGCATTTT | CASSLLGQGQPQHF | TRBV28 | NA | TRBJ1-5 | TRBD1
TGTGCCAGCAGCTTTACACAGCACGCCGGGGAGCTGTTTTTT | CASSFTQHAGELFF | TRBV7-9 | NA | TRBJ2-2 | NA
TGTGCCAGCAGCGTTGGAGGGACGGGCGATGAGCAGTTCTTC | CASSVGGTGDEQFF | TRBV9 | NA | TRBJ2-1 | NA
TGTGCCAGCAGCCAACTTGTAGGGGAGAACACTGAAGCTTTCTTT | CASSQLVGENTEAFF | TRBV4-2 | NA | TRBJ1-1 | NA
TGTGCCTGGAGTGTAGGTGGGGACGGGAGCTCTGGGGCCAACGTCCTGACTTTC | CAWSVGGDGSSGANVLTF | TRBV30 | NA | TRBJ2-6 | NA
TGTGCCAGCAGCTTAGCCGGGCAGGGATACTACAATGAGCAGTTCTTC | CASSLAGQGYYNEQFF | TRBV7-9 | NA | TRBJ2-1 | NA
TGTGCCAGCAGCTCGGGGACTAGCCTTAACAATGAGCAGTTCTTC | CASSSGTSLNNEQFF | TRBV11-3 | NA | TRBJ2-1 | TRBD2
TGTGCCTGGAGTTTAGGGGGCCGGACTGAAGCTTTCTTT | CAWSLGGRTEAFF | TRBV30 | NA | TRBJ1-1 | TRBD1
TGTGCCAGCAGCTTAGGACAGAACACCGGGGAGCTGTTTTTT | CASSLGQNTGELFF | TRBV7-2 | NA | TRBJ2-2 | NA
TGTGCCAGCAGCTTGGGGAGGCAGTTGAGGGCCTACGAGCAGTACTTC | CASSLGRQLRAYEQYF | TRBV7-8 | NA | TRBJ2-7 | NA
TGTGCCAGCAGTTTATGGGTAGGGGTTACCTCCTACGAGCAGTACTTC | CASSLWVGVTSYEQYF | TRBV28 | NA | TRBJ2-7 | NA
TGTGCCAGCAGCCTGAGCGGGCTAGACAATGAGCAGTTCTTC | CASSLSGLDNEQFF | TRBV3-1/TRBV3-2 | NA | TRBJ2-1 | NA
TGTGCCAGCTCGTCCGGGACAGGGGGAGCCTACACCTTC | CASSSGTGGAYTF | TRBV18 | few | TRBJ1-2 | TRBD1
TGTGCCAGCAGCCATCGGCCTACGGGAGGAAACACCATATATTTT | CASSHRPTGGNTIYF | TRBV6-2/TRBV6-3 | NA | TRBJ1-3 | NA
TGTGCCAGCAGCTTTGTTACAAGTTGGGGCTACACCTTC | CASSFVTSWGYTF | TRBV7-9 | NA | TRBJ1-2 | NA
TGTGCCAGCAGCCCTCTCTCTGGGGCCAACGTCCTGACTTTC | CASSPLSGANVLTF | TRBV7-9 | once | TRBJ2-6 | NA
TGTGCCAGTAGTATGACAGTCCAAGAGACCCAGTACTTC | CASSMTVQETQYF | TRBV19 | NA | TRBJ2-5 | NA
TGCGCCAGCAGTTACCGGGACAGTCACACAGATACGCAGTATTTT | CASSYRDSHTDTQYF | TRBV23-1 | NA | TRBJ2-3 | TRBD1
TGTGCCAGCAGTTTATCGGTGGGGGACAGGGTAGAGACCGGGGAGCTGTTTTTT | CASSLSVGDRVETGELFF | TRBV27 | NA | TRBJ2-2 | TRBD1
TGCGCCAGCAGCCAAAGAGTGGAGGCCCTGGCAACTAATGAAAAACTGTTTTTT | CASSQRVEALATNEKLFF | TRBV4-3 | NA | TRBJ1-4 | NA
TGCGCCAGCAGCCCGCTTACAGGGATCTACTTCAATGAGCAGTTCTTC | CASSPLTGIYFNEQFF | TRBV5-1 | few | TRBJ2-1 | NA
TGTGCCAGCAGCGGGCGGACTAGCGGGGGGTCTAAAGGAGGCACAGATACGCAGTATTTT | CASSGRTSGGSKGGTDTQYF | TRBV13 | NA | TRBJ2-3 | TRBD2
TGTGCCAGCAGAAGGACAGGGGGAAATGAAAAACTGTTTTTT | CASRRTGGNEKLFF | TRBV6-5 | few | TRBJ1-4 | TRBD1
TGTGCCAGTAGGACTTCCCCTAGCACAGATACGCAGTATTTT | CASRTSPSTDTQYF | TRBV6-5 | NA | TRBJ2-3 | NA
TGTGCCAGCAGCCGTGGGGGTTCAGGGGGAGAGACCCAGTACTTC | CASSRGGSGGETQYF | TRBV5-4 | NA | TRBJ2-5 | TRBD1
TGTGCCTGGAGTGATGATAGCGGGGCCGTTATCGAGCAGTTCTTC | CAWSDDSGAVIEQFF | TRBV30 | NA | TRBJ2-1 | TRBD2
TGTGCCAGCAGCCAAGGGGGGCACGACGAGCAGTACTTC | CASSQGGHDEQYF | TRBV3-1/TRBV3-2 | NA | TRBJ2-7 | NA
TGTGCCAGCAGCTACGGGACAGGGAGAACCGGGGAGCTGTTTTTT | CASSYGTGRTGELFF | TRBV3-1/TRBV3-2 | few | TRBJ2-2 | TRBD1
TGTGCCAGCAGTCTACAGCTTGATGAAAAACTGTTTTTT | CASSLQLDEKLFF | TRBV6-5 | few | TRBJ1-4 | NA
TGTGCCAGTAGCTTGGACAGGGGGATGGAAGCTTTCTTT | CASSLDRGMEAFF | TRBV19 | NA | TRBJ1-1 | TRBD1